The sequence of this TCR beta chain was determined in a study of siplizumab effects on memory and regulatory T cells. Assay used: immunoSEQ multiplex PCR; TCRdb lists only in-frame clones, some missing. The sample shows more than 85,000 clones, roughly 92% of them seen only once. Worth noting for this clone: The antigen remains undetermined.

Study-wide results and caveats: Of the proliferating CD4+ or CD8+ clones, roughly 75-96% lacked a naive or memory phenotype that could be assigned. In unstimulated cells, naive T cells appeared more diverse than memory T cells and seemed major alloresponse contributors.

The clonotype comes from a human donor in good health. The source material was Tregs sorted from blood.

The CDR3 DNA reads as TGTGCCAGCAGCACCCGGACAGGGAGGGGTGAAAAACTGTTTTTT. As protein: CASSTRTGRGEKLFF. The gene calls are TRBV21-1 and TRBJ1-4; the listed D gene, TRBD1, was not tested against the DNA. TRBV21-1 corresponds to a pseudogene. There are 15 residues in the CDR3.